This is a list of T cell receptor beta chains from one sample in a study of radiation and T cells in renal cell carcinoma. Clones were read by immunoSEQ multiplex PCR, and TCRdb kept only the in-frame ones, dropping some. Seen here are some 75,000 clones, about 81% observed once, and the top ten hold nearly 6%. Source: blood, taken from a patient whose treatment included radiotherapy and nephrectomy. The receptor source for this set is a man in his 60s with renal cell carcinoma. The CDR3 runs from the conserved cysteine through the conserved F or W. A D gene is named only where the DNA matches it firmly. Clone size appears in some rows only: once, few, many, or a class for an expanded clone.

j_gene	v_gene	abundance	d_gene	CDR3aa	CDR3nt
TRBJ1-1	TRBV27	NA	NA	CASSYDTRLNTEAFF	TGTGCCAGCAGTTACGATACCAGACTGAACACTGAAGCTTTCTTT
TRBJ2-7	TRBV7-2	NA	TRBD2	CASRVGLAGAYEQYF	TGTGCCAGCAGAGTGGGACTAGCGGGAGCCTACGAGCAGTACTTC
TRBJ1-2	TRBV27	once	NA	CASRRERSRTNFYGYTF	TGTGCCAGCAGAAGAGAAAGGTCCAGGACTAATTTCTATGGCTACACCTTC
TRBJ1-5	TRBV28	few	TRBD1	CASWYDRGRDQPQHF	TGTGCCAGCTGGTATGACAGGGGCCGGGATCAGCCCCAGCATTTT
TRBJ2-1	TRBV19	once	TRBD2	CASSIGGRLAAQFF	TGTGCCAGTAGTATAGGTGGAAGACTAGCGGCGCAGTTCTTC
TRBJ2-5	TRBV4-3	NA	TRBD1	CASSHGQGEHQETQYF	TGCGCCAGCAGCCATGGACAGGGTGAGCACCAAGAGACCCAGTACTTC
TRBJ1-1	TRBV30	NA	NA	CAWSVPGHLGSAFF	TGTGCCTGGAGTGTACCCGGACACCTAGGGTCGGCTTTCTTT
TRBJ1-2	TRBV13	NA	NA	CASSLGRPPNYGYTF	TGTGCCAGCAGCTTAGGCCGGCCACCTAACTATGGCTACACCTTC
TRBJ2-3	TRBV6-6	NA	NA	CASRPGTSTDTQYF	TGTGCCAGCAGGCCCGGGACTAGCACAGATACGCAGTATTTT
TRBJ2-1	TRBV7-9	NA	TRBD2	CASSQSGSWANEQFF	TGTGCCAGCAGCCAGAGCGGGAGTTGGGCCAATGAGCAGTTCTTC
TRBJ1-5	TRBV14	NA	NA	CASSPGHPHRYTQHF	TGTGCCAGCAGCCCGGGACATCCGCACCGGTATACCCAGCATTTT
TRBJ2-7	TRBV7-9	NA	TRBD2	CASSTLLAGGPTAYEQYF	TGTGCCAGCAGCACCCTCCTAGCGGGAGGGCCTACGGCCTACGAGCAGTACTTC
TRBJ2-1	TRBV7-6	NA	TRBD2	CASSPGTSGAHEQFF	TGTGCCAGCAGCCCGGGGACTAGCGGTGCCCATGAGCAGTTCTTC
TRBJ2-3	TRBV29-1	NA	TRBD2	CSETSGEGTDTQYF	TGCAGCGAAACTAGCGGAGAGGGCACAGATACGCAGTATTTT
TRBJ2-7	TRBV7-9	NA	NA	CASSLGLDDFYEQYF	TGTGCCAGCAGCTTAGGACTAGACGACTTCTACGAGCAGTACTTC
TRBJ2-1	TRBV4-3	NA	TRBD2	CASSQEPKGNSGSRYNEQFF	TGCGCCAGCAGCCAGGAACCTAAGGGTAATAGCGGGAGTAGGTACAATGAGCAGTTCTTC
TRBJ1-2	TRBV10-2	NA	TRBD1	CASKGPRQGAEIDGYTF	TGCGCCAGCAAAGGCCCCCGACAGGGGGCAGAGATCGATGGCTACACCTTC
TRBJ2-7	TRBV6-5	NA	NA	CASSYSRDPPNYEQYF	TGTGCCAGCAGTTACTCACGGGACCCTCCCAACTACGAGCAGTACTTC
TRBJ1-1	TRBV20-1	NA	NA	CMPVNTEAFF	TGCATGCCCGTGAACACTGAAGCTTTCTTT
TRBJ2-5	TRBV18	NA	NA	CASSPVQETQYF	TGTGCCAGCTCACCAGTGCAAGAGACCCAGTACTTC
TRBJ1-2	TRBV5-6	NA	TRBD1	CASRRGPGYTF	TGTGCCAGCAGGAGGGGGCCCGGCTACACCTTC
TRBJ1-1	TRBV20-1	NA	NA	CSARDITEAFF	TGCAGTGCTAGGGACATCACTGAAGCTTTCTTT
TRBJ1-4	TRBV4-2	NA	NA	CASSQVEGREEKLFF	TGTGCCAGCAGCCAAGTAGAGGGCCGAGAGGAAAAACTGTTTTTT
TRBJ2-3	TRBV4-1	NA	NA	CASSQVLDTQYF	TGCGCCAGCAGCCAAGTATTAGATACGCAGTATTTT
TRBJ2-7	TRBV28	NA	TRBD1	CASSVRQGFYEQYF	TGTGCCAGCAGTGTTCGACAGGGGTTCTACGAGCAGTACTTC
TRBJ1-2	TRBV9	NA	TRBD1	CASSVVGRGSYTF	TGTGCCAGCAGCGTAGTCGGCAGGGGGAGCTACACCTTC
TRBJ2-7	TRBV19	NA	TRBD1	CASSPTGTGRYEQYF	TGTGCCAGTAGTCCAACCGGGACAGGGCGTTACGAGCAGTACTTC
TRBJ2-7	TRBV28	NA	TRBD1	CASSPSGTASYEQYF	TGTGCCAGCAGCCCTTCCGGGACAGCCTCCTACGAGCAGTACTTC
TRBJ1-2	TRBV7-2	once	NA	CASSLVLGGYTF	TGTGCCAGCAGCTTAGTACTAGGAGGCTACACCTTC
TRBJ1-4	TRBV7-6	NA	TRBD1	CASSLSAGTGNEKLFF	TGTGCCAGCAGCTTATCAGCAGGGACAGGGAATGAAAAACTGTTTTTT
TRBJ1-1	TRBV6-1	few	NA	CASSVVTEAFF	TGTGCCAGCAGTGTTGTCACTGAAGCTTTCTTT
TRBJ2-7	TRBV5-5	NA	NA	CASSLASGEWYEQYF	TGTGCCAGCAGCTTGGCCTCGGGGGAGTGGTACGAGCAGTACTTC
TRBJ1-5	TRBV18	NA	NA	CASSPGLGGSNQPQHF	TGTGCCAGCTCACCAGGGTTAGGTGGGAGCAATCAGCCCCAGCATTTT
TRBJ2-1	TRBV6-1	NA	NA	CASSALAGKYNEQFF	TGTGCCAGCAGCGCCCTTGCGGGAAAGTACAATGAGCAGTTCTTC
TRBJ1-2	TRBV19	NA	NA	CASIEQGLLYGYTF	TGTGCCAGTATCGAGCAGGGACTCCTCTATGGCTACACCTTC
TRBJ1-2	TRBV27	few	NA	CASSLEGGFGYTF	TGTGCCAGCAGTTTAGAAGGAGGGTTCGGCTACACCTTC
TRBJ2-3	TRBV10-3	NA	TRBD2	CAISPGLVTDTQYF	TGTGCCATCAGCCCGGGACTAGTTACAGATACGCAGTATTTT
TRBJ2-7	TRBV28	NA	NA	CASRPQGGRGEQYF	TGTGCCAGCCGCCCCCAGGGCGGTCGAGGCGAGCAGTACTTC
TRBJ2-2	TRBV7-9	NA	TRBD2	CATAGVGHTGELFF	TGTGCCACAGCGGGAGTGGGGCACACCGGGGAGCTGTTTTTT
TRBJ2-1	TRBV2	NA	NA	CASIEYPAAGTLRNEQFF	TGTGCCAGCATCGAGTACCCGGCCGCAGGGACCCTTCGGAATGAGCAGTTCTTC
TRBJ2-1	TRBV7-2	once	NA	CASRTPYNEQFF	TGTGCCAGCAGGACTCCCTACAATGAGCAGTTCTTC
TRBJ2-2	TRBV9	NA	NA	CASSPRGGGGTGELFF	TGTGCCAGCAGCCCCCGGGGAGGGGGTGGTACCGGGGAGCTGTTTTTT
TRBJ2-4	TRBV2	NA	NA	CATLLSWVDKNIQYF	TGTGCCACCCTTCTTTCGTGGGTTGACAAAAACATTCAGTACTTC
TRBJ1-2	TRBV5-8	few	NA	CASSLWLANYGYTF	TGTGCCAGCAGCTTGTGGTTAGCTAACTATGGCTACACCTTC
TRBJ1-1	TRBV4-3	NA	NA	CASSQDIGRGAEAFF	TGCGCCAGCAGCCAAGATATAGGGCGAGGGGCTGAAGCTTTCTTT
TRBJ2-1	TRBV5-1	NA	TRBD2	CASSLTGGRAAYNEQFF	TGCGCCAGCAGCTTGACTGGCGGGAGGGCCGCCTACAATGAGCAGTTCTTC
TRBJ1-5	TRBV10-3	few	NA	CAISESLSQPQHF	TGTGCCATCAGTGAGTCGCTGAGTCAGCCCCAGCATTTT
TRBJ1-2	TRBV6-6	NA	NA	CASSQAGGLYGYTF	TGTGCCAGCAGCCAGGCTGGGGGGTTGTATGGCTACACCTTC
TRBJ2-4	TRBV15	NA	NA	CATSRDLAKNIQYF	TGTGCCACCAGCAGAGATCTTGCAAAAAACATTCAGTACTTC
TRBJ2-5	TRBV18	NA	NA	CASSPVYSGEETQYF	TGTGCCAGCTCACCGGTTTACTCCGGGGAGGAGACCCAGTACTTC
TRBJ2-5	TRBV5-1	NA	NA	CASSLAGRKNEETQYF	TGCGCCAGCAGCTTGGCGGGCCGAAAAAACGAGGAGACCCAGTACTTC
TRBJ2-7	TRBV21-1	NA	NA	CASAWAGRETYEQYF	TGTGCCAGCGCCTGGGCAGGACGTGAGACCTACGAGCAGTACTTC
TRBJ2-1	TRBV7-2	NA	NA	CASSLTLVQNEQFF	TGTGCCAGCAGCTTAACCCTAGTTCAGAATGAGCAGTTCTTC
TRBJ1-3	TRBV10-2	NA	TRBD1	CASSGDRGPGNTIYF	TGCGCCAGCAGTGGGGACAGGGGGCCTGGAAACACCATATATTTT